This T cell receptor beta chain was identified during a study of shared clonotypes between healthy human individuals. Study-level findings and limits: Non-shared clonotypes displayed generation probabilities falling below those of clonotypes present in all four donors. Generally, naive subsets (rather than memory subsets) showed larger estimated richness.

Trimming cost V 6 bases and J 3 bases, with 15 bases left between them. CDR1 is MNHNS and CDR2 is SASEGT in the germline V gene. The CDR3 loop spans 14 amino acids. Remarks on this clone: Its antigen is as yet unknown.

The authors loaded 150 to 250 ng DNA, roughly 33,000 T cell genomes, into sorted-subset replicate PCRs. The table came from immunoSEQ multiplex PCR; TCRdb's copy has only in-frame clones and leaves some out. The profile shows 2 million to 2.5 million clones, roughly 90% of them singletons. The clonotype was recovered from a man younger than 35 in good health. Some clones in this sample may be carry-over from other donors' samples. This chain uses TRBV6-1 with TRBJ2-7, with TRBD1 as a possible D gene (6 bases). Sequencing input: naive CD4+ T cells from PBMCs. The subset denotes: CD45RA+ positively selected. The CDR3 coding sequence is TGTGCCAGCAGCGAAATTAGGACAGTCTACGAGCAGTACTTC. Amino acid sequence: CASSEIRTVYEQYF.